This TCR beta chain originates from a study of T cells in Graves' hyperthyroidism and ophthalmopathy. Ten or more counts support this clonotype. Its target is unknown. Overall study findings and caveats: Blood also contained most expanded thyroid clonotypes above 0.001.

The TCR beta CDR3 regions underwent amplification using RNA transcripts as the source. HTBI primers were used for first-round RT-PCR of the TCR CDR3. TCRdb fed the multiplex PCR reads into MiXCR, producing one record per CDR3 protein. The table records over 650,000 distinct CDR3 sequences, about 16% of them present only once. The study defined stable Graves' hyperthyroidism as no ophthalmopathy progression within 18 months. Diagnosis of hyperthyroidism was new in patients aged 18 to 65, and its duration was under 2 months. Sequencing used blood. This receptor was taken from a young man with Graves' hyperthyroidism.

CDR3 nucleotide sequence: TGTGCCAGTAGACCCAGACCGGGCAATGAGCAGTTCTTC. Its translation is CASRPRPGNEQFF. The gene calls are TRBV19 and TRBJ2-1, with D unclear. CDR3 length: 13 residues. V lost 6 bases and J 6 bases, leaving 12 bases between the germline ends. Germline lookup yields CDR1 LNHDA and CDR2 SQIVND (reference sequence).